The rows below give T cell receptor beta chains drawn from one sample of a study of blood T cells in healthy people across ages. TCRdb independently ran MiXCR on the 5' RACE reads; one entry per CDR3 protein. Of 1.5 million to 1.9 million distinct CDR3 sequences in the sample, about 42% are singletons; the top ten hold about 4%. Sequenced: blood. These TCRs come from a young woman in good health. Both conserved end residues are part of each CDR3. Fields, in order: V gene, D gene, J gene, clone size, CDR3 protein, CDR3 DNA. The D gene is left open where the match is weak. Size values are once, few and many counts, or a class for expanded clones, and some rows have none.

V: TRBV7-9
D: -
J: TRBJ1-1
size: -
CDR3: CASSYRYTEAFF
DNA: TGTGCCAGCAGTTATCGGTACACTGAAGCTTTCTTT

V: TRBV27
D: TRBD1
J: TRBJ2-7
size: few
CDR3: CASSSRTGTYEQYF
DNA: TGTGCCAGCAGTTCCCGGACAGGGACCTACGAGCAGTACTTC

V: TRBV15
D: TRBD2
J: TRBJ2-7
size: -
CDR3: CATSRGPVGTSIHEQYF
DNA: TGTGCCACCAGCAGAGGACCGGTCGGGACTAGCATCCACGAGCAGTACTTC

V: TRBV7-2
D: TRBD2
J: TRBJ2-3
size: -
CDR3: CASSLSWRGGTDTQYF
DNA: TGTGCCAGCAGCTTAAGTTGGCGGGGGGGCACAGATACGCAGTATTTT

V: TRBV10-3
D: TRBD1
J: TRBJ2-7
size: few
CDR3: CAISGVRTGGDEQYF
DNA: TGTGCCATCAGTGGGGTTAGGACAGGGGGCGACGAGCAGTACTTC

V: TRBV19
D: -
J: TRBJ1-5
size: -
CDR3: CASSEQGRRSGNQPQHF
DNA: TGTGCCAGTAGTGAACAGGGACGGAGGAGCGGCAATCAGCCCCAGCATTTT

V: TRBV14
D: -
J: TRBJ1-1
size: -
CDR3: CASSQVEGGTEAFF
DNA: TGTGCCAGCAGCCAAGTGGAAGGGGGCACTGAAGCTTTCTTT

V: TRBV14
D: -
J: TRBJ2-2
size: few
CDR3: CASSQGLLGELFF
DNA: TGTGCCAGCAGCCAAGGGCTACTAGGGGAGCTGTTTTTT

V: TRBV20-1
D: -
J: TRBJ2-7
size: -
CDR3: CSVLKRQHYEQYF
DNA: TGCAGTGTATTAAAGAGACAACACTACGAGCAGTACTTC

V: TRBV5-1
D: -
J: TRBJ2-2
size: -
CDR3: CASRARGGELFF
DNA: TGCGCCAGCAGGGCTCGCGGTGGGGAGCTGTTTTTT

V: TRBV12-3/TRBV12-4
D: -
J: TRBJ1-5
size: -
CDR3: CASSLSRTASSNQPQHF
DNA: TGTGCCAGCAGCTTAAGCCGGACAGCCTCAAGCAATCAGCCCCAGCATTTT

V: TRBV29-1
D: TRBD1
J: TRBJ1-1
size: few
CDR3: CSVLGQMNTEAFF
DNA: TGCAGCGTTCTGGGACAGATGAACACTGAAGCTTTCTTT

V: TRBV5-1
D: -
J: TRBJ2-1
size: many
CDR3: CASSLAYEQFF
DNA: TGCGCCAGCAGCTTGGCTTATGAGCAGTTCTTC

V: TRBV5-1
D: TRBD1
J: TRBJ1-1
size: few
CDR3: CASSPITGEATEAFF
DNA: TGCGCCAGCAGCCCTATAACAGGGGAGGCAACTGAAGCTTTCTTT

V: TRBV20-1
D: -
J: TRBJ2-1
size: -
CDR3: CSVEGPNEQFF
DNA: TGCAGTGTGGAAGGGCCGAATGAGCAGTTCTTC

V: TRBV10-3
D: TRBD1
J: TRBJ1-1
size: -
CDR3: CAIRGDRRVNTEAFF
DNA: TGTGCCATCAGGGGGGACAGGAGGGTCAACACTGAAGCTTTCTTT

V: TRBV6-1
D: TRBD1
J: TRBJ2-2
size: -
CDR3: CASSKTGAGELFF
DNA: TGTGCCAGCAGTAAAACAGGGGCCGGGGAGCTGTTTTTT

V: TRBV6-2/TRBV6-3
D: -
J: TRBJ2-7
size: -
CDR3: CASRDWVHEQYF
DNA: TGTGCCAGCAGAGACTGGGTCCACGAGCAGTACTTC

V: TRBV6-2/TRBV6-3
D: -
J: TRBJ1-1
size: -
CDR3: CASRTAPMNTEAFF
DNA: TGTGCCAGCAGGACGGCACCAATGAACACTGAAGCTTTCTTT

V: TRBV4-2
D: TRBD1
J: TRBJ1-2
size: -
CDR3: CASSHPTGVNYGYTF
DNA: TGTGCCAGCAGCCACCCGACAGGGGTCAACTATGGCTACACCTTC

V: TRBV20-1
D: -
J: TRBJ2-3
size: few
CDR3: CSAARVQARTDTQYF
DNA: TGCAGTGCTGCCCGCGTTCAAGCCAGGACAGATACGCAGTATTTT

V: TRBV29-1
D: -
J: TRBJ1-2
size: few
CDR3: CSVADQGNYGYTF
DNA: TGCAGCGTTGCGGACCAGGGAAACTATGGCTACACCTTC

V: TRBV12-3/TRBV12-4
D: -
J: TRBJ1-2
size: few
CDR3: CASSLNGNIYGYTF
DNA: TGTGCCAGCAGTTTAAACGGCAACATCTATGGCTACACCTTC

V: TRBV29-1
D: TRBD2
J: TRBJ2-7
size: few
CDR3: CSVSLVLAGSQYF
DNA: TGCAGCGTTTCACTAGTGCTAGCGGGGTCGCAGTACTTC

V: TRBV4-1
D: -
J: TRBJ1-5
size: -
CDR3: CASSPVVGTDQPQHF
DNA: TGCGCCAGCAGCCCAGTGGTCGGCACGGATCAGCCCCAGCATTTT

V: TRBV28
D: TRBD1
J: TRBJ2-7
size: few
CDR3: CASSLKGQSYEQYF
DNA: TGTGCCAGCAGTTTAAAGGGACAGTCCTACGAGCAGTACTTC

V: TRBV27
D: TRBD1
J: TRBJ2-3
size: -
CDR3: CASSSGTGGSDTQYF
DNA: TGTGCCAGCAGTTCCGGGACAGGGGGCTCAGATACGCAGTATTTT

V: TRBV27
D: -
J: TRBJ1-1
size: -
CDR3: CASSLSPGFEAFF
DNA: TGTGCCAGCAGTTTATCTCCGGGGTTTGAAGCTTTCTTT

V: TRBV9
D: TRBD2
J: TRBJ2-3
size: -
CDR3: CASNQREASDRQYF
DNA: TGTGCCAGCAACCAGCGGGAGGCATCAGATAGGCAGTATTTT

V: TRBV27
D: -
J: TRBJ1-1
size: -
CDR3: CASSETTENTEAFF
DNA: TGTGCCAGCAGCGAAACCACAGAGAACACTGAAGCTTTCTTT

V: TRBV12-3/TRBV12-4
D: TRBD1
J: TRBJ1-1
size: few
CDR3: CASRKARRDRDTEAFF
DNA: TGTGCCAGCAGGAAAGCCCGAAGGGACAGGGACACTGAAGCTTTCTTT

V: TRBV4-1
D: -
J: TRBJ1-2
size: many
CDR3: CASSRLQPGHGYTF
DNA: TGCGCCAGCAGCCGACTGCAACCTGGGCATGGCTACACCTTC

V: TRBV6-5
D: TRBD1
J: TRBJ2-1
size: many
CDR3: CASSLTGHNEQFF
DNA: TGTGCCAGCAGTTTGACAGGGCACAATGAGCAGTTCTTC

V: TRBV7-8
D: -
J: TRBJ2-6
size: -
CDR3: CASSLERVSGANVLTF
DNA: TGTGCCAGCAGCTTAGAGAGGGTGTCTGGGGCCAACGTCCTGACTTTC

V: TRBV20-1
D: -
J: TRBJ2-3
size: few
CDR3: CSAHGLQEGTDTQYF
DNA: TGCAGTGCTCACGGACTCCAAGAAGGCACAGATACGCAGTATTTT

V: TRBV10-3
D: -
J: TRBJ2-5
size: once
CDR3: CAISEGNPQYF
DNA: TGTGCCATCAGTGAAGGGAACCCTCAGTACTTC

V: TRBV10-3
D: -
J: TRBJ2-1
size: -
CDR3: CAISEYPGTPERNEQFF
DNA: TGTGCCATCAGTGAGTACCCTGGGACTCCCGAAAGGAATGAGCAGTTCTTC

V: TRBV12-3/TRBV12-4
D: -
J: TRBJ2-5
size: -
CDR3: CASKDGNTQETQYF
DNA: TGTGCCAGCAAAGACGGTAACACCCAAGAGACCCAGTACTTC

V: TRBV20-1
D: TRBD2
J: TRBJ2-1
size: -
CDR3: CSASRSGVSPSYNEQFF
DNA: TGCAGTGCTAGTCGCAGCGGGGTGTCCCCCTCCTACAATGAGCAGTTCTTC

V: TRBV19
D: TRBD1
J: TRBJ1-5
size: few
CDR3: CASCDRVTENSNQPQHF
DNA: TGTGCCAGTTGTGACAGGGTCACGGAGAATAGCAATCAGCCCCAGCATTTT

V: TRBV7-2
D: TRBD2
J: TRBJ2-3
size: -
CDR3: CTSSLVGGPGTDTQYF
DNA: TGTACCAGCAGCTTAGTGGGAGGGCCCGGCACAGATACGCAGTATTTT

V: TRBV13
D: -
J: TRBJ2-7
size: -
CDR3: CASRPIGSSYEQYF
DNA: TGTGCCAGCAGACCCATAGGCAGCTCCTACGAGCAGTACTTC

V: TRBV20-1
D: TRBD2
J: TRBJ2-5
size: -
CDR3: CSPRRLAGFEQYF
DNA: TGCAGTCCGAGGCGTCTAGCGGGATTTGAGCAGTACTTC

V: TRBV7-9
D: -
J: TRBJ1-2
size: few
CDR3: CASSLQALRDYGYTF
DNA: TGTGCCAGCAGCTTGCAGGCCCTTAGGGACTATGGCTACACCTTC

V: TRBV5-1
D: -
J: TRBJ2-5
size: -
CDR3: CATSDTPYQETQYF
DNA: TGCGCCACCTCGGACACCCCGTACCAAGAGACCCAGTACTTC

V: TRBV13
D: -
J: TRBJ2-1
size: -
CDR3: CASSLEAEAEQFF
DNA: TGTGCCAGCAGCTTAGAAGCGGAGGCGGAACAGTTCTTC

V: TRBV29-1
D: -
J: TRBJ2-1
size: few
CDR3: CSVEAQADPYNEQFF
DNA: TGCAGCGTTGAGGCACAAGCCGACCCCTACAATGAGCAGTTCTTC

V: TRBV20-1
D: -
J: TRBJ1-1
size: -
CDR3: CSARRTANTEAFF
DNA: TGCAGTGCTAGGCGGACAGCAAACACTGAAGCTTTCTTT

V: TRBV15
D: TRBD2
J: TRBJ2-1
size: -
CDR3: CATSISSGVYNEQFF
DNA: TGTGCCACCAGCATTTCTAGCGGGGTCTACAATGAGCAGTTCTTC

V: TRBV7-2
D: -
J: TRBJ1-5
size: few
CDR3: CASSSGNGNQPQHF
DNA: TGTGCCAGCAGCTCCGGTAACGGCAATCAGCCCCAGCATTTT

V: TRBV12-5
D: -
J: TRBJ2-7
size: -
CDR3: CASGLVLGAIYEQYF
DNA: TGTGCTAGTGGTTTGGTATTGGGGGCCATCTACGAGCAGTACTTC

V: TRBV29-1
D: -
J: TRBJ1-6
size: -
CDR3: CSVADTHNSPLHF
DNA: TGCAGCGTTGCGGACACCCATAATTCACCCCTCCACTTT

V: TRBV9
D: -
J: TRBJ1-2
size: -
CDR3: CASSPVPLILNYGYTF
DNA: TGTGCCAGCAGCCCCGTGCCATTGATCCTTAACTATGGCTACACCTTC

V: TRBV3-1
D: TRBD1
J: TRBJ1-2
size: many
CDR3: CASSHGDRRGSTNYGYTF
DNA: TGTGCCAGCAGCCATGGGGACAGGCGTGGCAGTACTAACTATGGCTACACCTTC

V: TRBV2
D: -
J: TRBJ1-4
size: -
CDR3: CASKTGQNEKLFF
DNA: TGTGCAAGCAAGACGGGGCAGAATGAAAAACTGTTTTTT

V: TRBV7-2
D: -
J: TRBJ1-2
size: -
CDR3: CASSLNPFNYGYTF
DNA: TGTGCCAGCAGCTTAAACCCATTTAACTATGGCTACACCTTC

V: TRBV21-1
D: -
J: TRBJ1-4
size: -
CDR3: CASSFRGRKLFF
DNA: TGTGCCAGCAGCTTCAGGGGACGAAAACTGTTTTTT

V: TRBV3-1
D: TRBD1
J: TRBJ2-1
size: -
CDR3: CASSQVVQGAWDEQFF
DNA: TGTGCCAGCAGCCAAGTGGTACAGGGGGCTTGGGATGAGCAGTTCTTC

V: TRBV6-4
D: -
J: TRBJ2-2
size: -
CDR3: CASSDGWNTGELFF
DNA: TGTGCCAGCAGTGATGGCTGGAACACCGGGGAGCTGTTTTTT